The TCR beta chain under discussion was sequenced for a study of a mutant IDH1 vaccine in newly diagnosed glioma. In the study overall: Patients came in for eight vaccinations, in weeks 1, 3, 5, 7, 11, 15, 19 and 23. Treated patients, averaging roughly 40 years, were roughly 62% male and approximately 38% female.

Trimming took 3 bases from V and 7 from J, leaving 13 bases between them. The CDR3 covers 13 residues. The V gene's germline CDR1 is MDHEN and CDR2 SYDVKM. Study-level results: Among all patients, vaccine-induced immune responses occurred in approximately 94%.

The repertoire was sequenced with immunoSEQ multiplex PCR; TCRdb's copy has only in-frame clones and lacks some. The sample gives 50,000 to 65,000 clones, about 80% of which show up once; under 3.5% is in the top ten. On this clone itself: Its cognate antigen is unknown.

As to time point: week 5, during vaccination. Vaccine doses each comprised 300 ug of mutant IDH1 20-mer peptide, with topical imiquimod. The study enrolled donors with new WHO grade 3 or 4 IDH1-mutant, ATRX-lost astrocytomas. This clonotype was sampled from a man aged 25 to 45 with glioma. This chain uses TRBV28 with TRBJ2-7, with D perhaps being TRBD1 or TRBD2 (5 bases each). The material was PBMCs, obtained from a glioma patient whose treatment included an IDH1 peptide vaccine. The CDR3 loop is CASSFPGREEQYF. CDR3 sequence (DNA): TGTGCCAGCAGTTTCCCTGGCAGGGAGGAGCAGTACTTC.